A few counts support the clone carrying this TCR beta chain. The antigen remains undetermined. Germline values: CDR1 SGHTA, CDR2 FQGTGA. Trimming left V 1 base short and J 1 base short, with 5 bases between. The CDR3 loop spans 15 amino acids. One entry per CDR3 protein results from TCRdb running MiXCR on the RT-PCR reads. The repertoire has roughly 710,000 distinct CDR3 sequences, approximately 15% of them found once; the top ten carry 7.5% to 9%. This specimen belongs to a study of response to subunit inactivated influenza vaccine. General observations from the study: Authors suggested few new T cells are recruited by each seasonal influenza vaccination.

The sample in question was PBMCs from blood, obtained 14 to 15 days before vaccination. The V gene is TRBV7-3, the J gene TRBJ2-6; no reliable D call. This receptor was identified in a man aged 50-59 years who received an inactivated influenza vaccine. CDR3 nucleotide sequence: TGTGCCAGCAGCTTAAACCCTTCTGGGGCCAACGTCCTGACTTTC. Translated: CASSLNPSGANVLTF.